The entry below describes one T cell receptor beta chain. The data are from a study of blood T cell repertoires in COVID-19. Background on the study: From T cells, B-cell-depleted T cells, or PBMCs came the material, which was cDNA or gDNA.

The repertoire was sequenced with immunoSEQ multiplex PCR; TCRdb's copy has only in-frame clones and lacks some. The top ten clones hold about 24% of a sample with some 88,000 clones, 75% to 85% of them seen once. The CDR3 sequence is 18 residues long. With V trimmed by 6 bases and J by 5 bases, 12 bases remained unmatched. Germline V gives CDR1 ENHRY, CDR2 SYGVKD. Sequenced material: peripheral blood. V usage is TRBV10-3 and J usage is TRBJ2-1; 14 bases fit TRBD2. This receptor was taken from a human donor in a cohort sampled during active COVID-19. The CDR3 sequence: CAISRGLAGAPLDNEQFF. The CDR3 DNA reads as TGTGCCATCAGCCGGGGACTAGCGGGAGCCCCCCTAGACAATGAGCAGTTCTTC.